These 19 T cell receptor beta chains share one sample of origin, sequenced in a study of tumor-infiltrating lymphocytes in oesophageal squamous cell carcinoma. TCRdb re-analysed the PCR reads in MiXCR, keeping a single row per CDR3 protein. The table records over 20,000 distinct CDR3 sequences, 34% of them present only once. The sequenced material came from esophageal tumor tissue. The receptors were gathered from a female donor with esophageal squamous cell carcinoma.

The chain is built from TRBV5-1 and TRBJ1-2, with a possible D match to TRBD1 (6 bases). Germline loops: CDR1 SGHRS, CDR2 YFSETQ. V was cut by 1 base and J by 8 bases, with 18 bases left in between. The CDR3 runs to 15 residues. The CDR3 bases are TGCGCCAGCAGCTTGTCCACCGGGACACCCAACGGCTACACCTTC. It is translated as CASSLSTGTPNGYTF.

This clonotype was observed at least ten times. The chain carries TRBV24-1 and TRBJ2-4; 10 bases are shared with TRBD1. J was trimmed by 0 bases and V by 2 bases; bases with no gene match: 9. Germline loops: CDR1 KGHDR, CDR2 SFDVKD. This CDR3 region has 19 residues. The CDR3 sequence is CATSDSGTGANLAKNIQYF. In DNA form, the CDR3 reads TGTGCCACCAGTGATTCCGGGACAGGGGCGAACTTAGCCAAAAACATTCAGTACTTC.

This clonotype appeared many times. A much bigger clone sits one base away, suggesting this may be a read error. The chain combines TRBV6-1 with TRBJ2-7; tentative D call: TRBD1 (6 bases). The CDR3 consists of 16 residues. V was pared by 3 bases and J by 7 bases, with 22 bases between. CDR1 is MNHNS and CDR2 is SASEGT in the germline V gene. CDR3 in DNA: TGTGCCAGCAGTGAGCGCTGGGGACAAACAATGGATGAGCAGTACTTC. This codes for CASSERWGQTMDEQYF.

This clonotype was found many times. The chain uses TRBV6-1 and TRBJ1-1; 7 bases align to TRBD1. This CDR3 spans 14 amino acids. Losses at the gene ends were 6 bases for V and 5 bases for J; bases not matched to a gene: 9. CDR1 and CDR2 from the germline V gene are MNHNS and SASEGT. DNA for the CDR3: TGTGCCAGCAGCAGACAGGGTCCAATGACTGAAGCTTTCTTT. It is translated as CASSRQGPMTEAFF.

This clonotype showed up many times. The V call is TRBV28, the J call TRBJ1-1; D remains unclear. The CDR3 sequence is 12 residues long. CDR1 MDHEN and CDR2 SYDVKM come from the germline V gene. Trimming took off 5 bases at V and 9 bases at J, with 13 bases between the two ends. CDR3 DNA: TGTGCCAGCAGTATAGGAGGTTTCAAAGCTTTCTTT. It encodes CASSIGGFKAFF.

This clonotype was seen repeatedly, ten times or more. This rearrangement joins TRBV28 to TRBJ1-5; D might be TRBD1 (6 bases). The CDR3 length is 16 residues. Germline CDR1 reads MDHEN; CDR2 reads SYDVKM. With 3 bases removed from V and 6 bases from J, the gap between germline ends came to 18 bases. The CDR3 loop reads CASSFGGGGGSQPQHF. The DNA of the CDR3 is TGTGCCAGCAGTTTCGGAGGGGGTGGTGGAAGTCAGCCCCAGCATTTT.

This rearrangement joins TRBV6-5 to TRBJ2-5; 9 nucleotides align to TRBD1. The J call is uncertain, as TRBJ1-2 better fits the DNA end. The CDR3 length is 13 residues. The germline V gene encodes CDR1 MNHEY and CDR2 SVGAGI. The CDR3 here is CASGDRAGYGYTF. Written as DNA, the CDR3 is TGTGCCAGTGGGGACAGGGCTGGCTATGGCTACACCTTC.

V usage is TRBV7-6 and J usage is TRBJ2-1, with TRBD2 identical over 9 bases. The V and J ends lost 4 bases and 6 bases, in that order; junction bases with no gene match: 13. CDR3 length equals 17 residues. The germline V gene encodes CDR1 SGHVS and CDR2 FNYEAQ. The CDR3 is CASSSGIAGARANEQFF. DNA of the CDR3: TGTGCCAGCAGCTCGGGAATAGCGGGAGCCCGGGCCAATGAGCAGTTCTTC.

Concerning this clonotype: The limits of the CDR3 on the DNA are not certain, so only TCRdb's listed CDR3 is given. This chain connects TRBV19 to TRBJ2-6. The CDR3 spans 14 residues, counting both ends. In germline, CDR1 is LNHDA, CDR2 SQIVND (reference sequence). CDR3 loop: CASLMPAIWLHLRF.

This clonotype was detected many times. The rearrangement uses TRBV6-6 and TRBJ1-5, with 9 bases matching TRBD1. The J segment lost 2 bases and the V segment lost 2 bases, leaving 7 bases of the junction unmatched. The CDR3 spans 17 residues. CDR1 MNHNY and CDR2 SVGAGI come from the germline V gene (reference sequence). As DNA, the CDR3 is TGTGCCAGCAGTTACCTCGACAGGGGGGGAGGCAATCAGCCCCAGCATTTT. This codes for CASSYLDRGGGNQPQHF.

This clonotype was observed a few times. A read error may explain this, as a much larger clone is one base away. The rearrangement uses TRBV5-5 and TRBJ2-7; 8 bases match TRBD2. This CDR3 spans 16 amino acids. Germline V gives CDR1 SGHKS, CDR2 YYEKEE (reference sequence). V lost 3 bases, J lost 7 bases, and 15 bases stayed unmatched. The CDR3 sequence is CASSYQKTSERDEQYF. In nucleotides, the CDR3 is TGTGCCAGCAGCTACCAGAAGACTAGCGAAAGGGATGAGCAGTACTTC.

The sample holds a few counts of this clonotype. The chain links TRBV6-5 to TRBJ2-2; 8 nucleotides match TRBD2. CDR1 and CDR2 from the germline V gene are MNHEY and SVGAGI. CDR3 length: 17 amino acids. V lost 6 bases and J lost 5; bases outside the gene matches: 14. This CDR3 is CASSLKGAGVHTGELFF. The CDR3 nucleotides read TGTGCCAGCAGCCTCAAGGGAGCGGGAGTACATACCGGGGAGCTGTTTTTT.

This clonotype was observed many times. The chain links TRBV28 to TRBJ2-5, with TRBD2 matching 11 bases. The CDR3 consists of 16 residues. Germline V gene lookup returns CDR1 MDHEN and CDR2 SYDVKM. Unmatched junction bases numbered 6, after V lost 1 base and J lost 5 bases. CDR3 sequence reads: CASSLSTSGIGETQYF. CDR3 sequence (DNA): TGTGCCAGCAGTTTATCGACTAGCGGGATCGGTGAGACCCAGTACTTC. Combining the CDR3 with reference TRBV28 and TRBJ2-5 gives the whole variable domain DVKVTQSSRYLVKRTGEKVFLECVQDMDHENMFWYRQDPGLGLRLIYFSYDVKMKEKGDIPEGYSVSREKKERFSLILESASTNQTSMYLCASSLSTSGIGETQYFGPGTRLLVL.

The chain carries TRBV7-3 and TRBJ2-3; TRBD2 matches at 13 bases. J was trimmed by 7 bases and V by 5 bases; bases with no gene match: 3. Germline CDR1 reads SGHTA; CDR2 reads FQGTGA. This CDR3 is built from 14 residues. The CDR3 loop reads CASSELAGGHTQYF. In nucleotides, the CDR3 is TGTGCCAGCAGCGAACTAGCGGGGGGGCATACGCAGTATTTT.

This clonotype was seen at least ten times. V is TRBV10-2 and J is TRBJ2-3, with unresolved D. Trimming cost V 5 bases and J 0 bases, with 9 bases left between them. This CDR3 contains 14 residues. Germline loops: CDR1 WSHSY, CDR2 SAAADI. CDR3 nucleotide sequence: TGCGCCAGCAGTACCCCCAAGAGCACAGATACGCAGTATTTT. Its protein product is CASSTPKSTDTQYF.

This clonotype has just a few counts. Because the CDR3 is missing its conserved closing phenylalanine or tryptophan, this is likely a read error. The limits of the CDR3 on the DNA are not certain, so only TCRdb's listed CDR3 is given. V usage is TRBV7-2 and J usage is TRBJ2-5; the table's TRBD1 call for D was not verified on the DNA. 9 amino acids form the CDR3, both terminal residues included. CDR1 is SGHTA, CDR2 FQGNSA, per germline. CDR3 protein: CASNSGGLS.

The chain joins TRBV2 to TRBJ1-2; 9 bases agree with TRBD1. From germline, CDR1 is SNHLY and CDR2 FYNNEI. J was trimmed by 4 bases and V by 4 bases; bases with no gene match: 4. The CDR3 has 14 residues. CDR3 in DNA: TGTGCCAGCAGTGGAAACAGGGGGCCCTATGGCTACACCTTC. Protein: CASSGNRGPYGYTF.

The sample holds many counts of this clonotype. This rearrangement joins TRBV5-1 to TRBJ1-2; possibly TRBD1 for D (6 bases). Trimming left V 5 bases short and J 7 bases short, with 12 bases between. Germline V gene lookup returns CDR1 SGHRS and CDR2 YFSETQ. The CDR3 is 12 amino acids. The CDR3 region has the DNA TGCGCCAGCAGACCCACGACAGGTGGCTACACCTTC. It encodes CASRPTTGGYTF.

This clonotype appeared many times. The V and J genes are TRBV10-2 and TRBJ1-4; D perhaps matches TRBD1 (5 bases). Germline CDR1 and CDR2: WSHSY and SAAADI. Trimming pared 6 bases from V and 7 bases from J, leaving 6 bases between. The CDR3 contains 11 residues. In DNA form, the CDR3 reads TGCGCCAGCAGGGGGGGTGAAAAACTGTTTTTT. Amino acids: CASRGGEKLFF.